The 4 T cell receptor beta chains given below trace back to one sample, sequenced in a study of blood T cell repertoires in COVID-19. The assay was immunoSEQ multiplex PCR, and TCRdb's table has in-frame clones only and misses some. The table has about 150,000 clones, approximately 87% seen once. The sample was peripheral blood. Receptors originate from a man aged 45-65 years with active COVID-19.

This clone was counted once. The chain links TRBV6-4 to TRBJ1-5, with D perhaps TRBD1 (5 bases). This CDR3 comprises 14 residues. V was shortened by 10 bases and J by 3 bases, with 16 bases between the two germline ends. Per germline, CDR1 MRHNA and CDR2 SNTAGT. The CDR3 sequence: CATGGWGLNQPQHF. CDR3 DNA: TGTGCCACGGGGGGGTGGGGACTCAATCAGCCCCAGCATTTT.

CDR3 nucleotides: TGTGCCAGTAGTCCAACCTTAGCAGGGGGCACTGAAGCTTTCTTT. Its translation: CASSPTLAGGTEAFF. This chain connects TRBV19 to TRBJ1-1; 7 bases map to TRBD1. The CDR3 covers 15 residues. Trimming at V came to 5 bases and at J to 4 bases, leaving 10 bases not matched to a gene. The germline V gene has CDR1 LNHDA and CDR2 SQIVND (reference sequence).

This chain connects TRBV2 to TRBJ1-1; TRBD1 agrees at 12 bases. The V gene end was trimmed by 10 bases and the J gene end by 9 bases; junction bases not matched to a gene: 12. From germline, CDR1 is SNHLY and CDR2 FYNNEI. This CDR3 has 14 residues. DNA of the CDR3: TGTGCCACAAACTCCGGGACAGGGGGCGGAAAAGCTTTCTTT. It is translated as CATNSGTGGGKAFF.

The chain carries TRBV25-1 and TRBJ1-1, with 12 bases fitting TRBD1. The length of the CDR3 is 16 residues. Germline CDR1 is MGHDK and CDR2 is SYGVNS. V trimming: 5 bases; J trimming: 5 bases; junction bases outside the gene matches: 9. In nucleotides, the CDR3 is TGTGCCAGCAGTTTCTCGGGACAGGGGGCGAGTACTGAAGCTTTCTTT. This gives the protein CASSFSGQGASTEAFF.